This T cell receptor (beta chain) was identified in a study of blood T cell repertoires in COVID-19. CDR3 length: 13 amino acids. Looked up from germline, CDR1 is SNHLY and CDR2 is FYNNEI. Trimming shortened V by 6 bases and J by 7 bases, and 13 bases separated the two germline ends. Clones were sequenced by immunoSEQ multiplex PCR, and TCRdb holds only the in-frame ones, with some missing. The sample shows over 200,000 clones, roughly nine tenths of them seen only once. Sequenced input: peripheral blood. V gene TRBV2 combines with J gene TRBJ1-5, with D perhaps matching TRBD1 (6 bases). This clonotype was sampled from a woman aged 18-29 years who had recovered from COVID-19. In DNA form, the CDR3 reads TGTGCCAGCAGATCACAGGGAGACCAGCCCCAGCATTTT. Protein sequence: CASRSQGDQPQHF. Using reference TRBV2 and TRBJ1-5 for the parts outside the CDR3, the full variable domain is EPEVTQTPSHQVTQMGQEVILRCVPISNHLYFYWYRQILGQKVEFLVSFYNNEISEKSEIFDDQFSVERPDGSNFTLKIRSTKLEDSAMYFCASRSQGDQPQHFGDGTRLSIL.